One sample yielded the 18 T cell receptor beta chains listed below, sequenced in a study of regulatory T cells in long-lasting Graves disease. Time point of the sample: newly diagnosed GD, antithyroid drugs for less than 3 months. RNA extracted from PBMCs served as the sequencing template. Both iRepertoire HTBI primers and Arm-PCR of CDR3 regions were used to build the TCR beta libraries. TCRdb itself ran the multiplex PCR reads through MiXCR, one entry per CDR3 protein. The sample has around 400,000 distinct CDR3 sequences; about 16% are singletons. Sample: peripheral blood mononuclear cells (PBMCs), taken at new diagnosis, from a patient treated with antithyroid drugs. The receptors derive from a female donor with Graves disease.

This clonotype was counted ten times or more. The chain links TRBV5-5 to TRBJ1-1, with D uncertain. The CDR3 is 12 residues long. Germline V lookup: CDR1 SGHKS, CDR2 YYEKEE (reference sequence). V lost 0 bases and J 11 bases, leaving 11 bases between the germline ends. The CDR3 nucleotides read TGTGCCAGCAGCTTGGCGTCCGAGGTCGCTTTCTTT. The encoded protein is CASSLASEVAFF.

This clonotype was counted ten times or more. The chain is built from TRBV15 and TRBJ1-5; no definite D call. This CDR3 contains 19 residues. V gave up 5 bases and J gave up 0 bases, with 23 bases separating them. Per germline, CDR1 LNHNV and CDR2 YYDKDF (reference sequence). CDR3 nucleotides: TGTGCCACCAGCCCTACCTTGGAACGCGTCCCTTATAGCAATCAGCCCCAGCATTTT. This translates into CATSPTLERVPYSNQPQHF.

This clonotype was found a few times. This chain connects TRBV9 to TRBJ2-3; D is uncertain. Deletions cut 6 bases from V and 0 bases from J, with 14 bases between. Germline assignment: CDR1 SGDLS and CDR2 YYNGEE. The CDR3 contains 15 residues. Here the CDR3 reads CASTPASTSTDTQYF. Written as DNA, the CDR3 is TGTGCCAGCACCCCCGCATCCACTAGCACAGATACGCAGTATTTT. Using reference TRBV9 and TRBJ2-3 for the parts outside the CDR3, the full variable domain is DSGVTQTPKHLITATGQRVTLRCSPRSGDLSVYWYQQSLDQGLQFLIQYYNGEERAKGNILERFSAQQFPDLHSELNLSSLELGDSALYFCASTPASTSTDTQYFGPGTRLTVL.

This clonotype showed up many times. The gene calls are TRBV7-3 and TRBJ2-5; no firm D call. The V gene lost 2 bases and the J gene lost 5 bases, with 9 bases spanning the gap. The CDR3 runs to 13 residues. Germline V gene lookup returns CDR1 SGHTA and CDR2 FQGTGA. CDR3 protein: CASSLLDEETQYF. The CDR3, as DNA: TGTGCCAGCAGCTTACTTGACGAGGAGACCCAGTACTTC.

In DNA, the CDR3 is TGTGCCAGCTCAACCAGAGAACAGGGGAGATATTCTACTGAAGCTTTCTTT. It translates to CASSTREQGRYSTEAFF. The V call is TRBV18, the J call TRBJ1-1; 7 positions agree with TRBD1. CDR1 and CDR2 from the germline V gene are KGHSH and LQKENI. J was trimmed by 5 bases and V by 5 bases; bases with no gene match: 17. The CDR3 length is 17 residues.

This clonotype turned up a few times. The chain has TRBV18 and TRBJ1-2; 10 bases agree with TRBD1. CDR1 and CDR2 from the germline V gene are KGHSH and LQKENI. The CDR3 runs 15 residues. With 3 bases clipped from V and 7 bases from J, the junction kept 8 bases outside the gene matches. CDR3 nucleotide sequence: TGTGCCAGCTCACCGGGACAGGGGCGAGTGGTTGGCTACACCTTC. This encodes CASSPGQGRVVGYTF. The full variable domain, completed using reference TRBV18 and TRBJ1-2, is NAGVMQNPRHLVRRRGQEARLRCSPMKGHSHVYWYRQLPEEGLKFMVYLQKENIIDESGMPKERFSAEFPKEGPSILRIQQVVRGDSAAYFCASSPGQGRVVGYTFGSGTRLTVV.

The chain links TRBV10-3 to TRBJ1-4; D call uncertain. Trimming took off 7 bases at V and 8 bases at J, with 14 bases between the two ends. Germline lookup yields CDR1 ENHRY and CDR2 SYGVKD. The CDR3 extends over 13 amino acids. Here the CDR3 reads CAINSDGGEKLFF. CDR3 bases: TGTGCCATCAATTCTGATGGTGGCGAAAAACTGTTTTTT.

The chain combines TRBV20-1 with TRBJ2-4; D possibly uses TRBD1 or TRBD2 (5 bases each). The CDR3 runs 13 residues. Germline lookup yields CDR1 DFQATT and CDR2 SNEGSKA (reference sequence). V was shortened by 7 bases and J by 5 bases, with 15 bases between the two germline ends. CDR3 bases: TGCAGTGTAGGAACTCTGGGGGAAAACATTCAGTACTTC. Translating gives CSVGTLGENIQYF.

In this sample, this clonotype turned up many times. The rearrangement uses TRBV20-1 and TRBJ2-3; 10 nucleotides line up with TRBD2. This CDR3 has 15 residues. J gave up 3 bases and V 3 bases, and 6 bases lay outside the gene matches. In germline, CDR1 is DFQATT, CDR2 SNEGSKA (reference sequence). Here the CDR3 reads CSARRAGGRTDTQYF. The CDR3 DNA sequence: TGCAGTGCTAGGCGAGCGGGGGGGCGAACAGATACGCAGTATTTT.

This clonotype was counted between two and nine times. The V gene is TRBV20-1, the J gene TRBJ2-1; 14 bases agree with TRBD2. Looked up from germline, CDR1 is DFQATT and CDR2 is SNEGSKA (reference sequence). Trimming removed 4 bases from V and 10 bases from J; junction bases left unmatched: 6. The CDR3 consists of 14 residues. The CDR3 DNA reads TGCAGTGCTAAGACTAGCGGGGGGGCCCTCGAGCAGTTCTTC. Encoded protein: CSAKTSGGALEQFF.

At least ten counts were recorded for this clonotype. The V and J genes are TRBV6-1 and TRBJ2-1; D possibly corresponds to TRBD2 (7 bases). The CDR3 runs to 15 residues. V lost 5 bases and J 2 bases, leaving 13 bases between the germline ends. The V gene's germline CDR1 is MNHNS and CDR2 SASEGT. CDR3 sequence reads: CASSRGGLTYNEQFF. For the CDR3, the DNA is TGTGCCAGCAGTAGGGGGGGGCTCACCTACAATGAGCAGTTCTTC.

This clonotype was recorded at least ten times. This chain connects TRBV5-1 to TRBJ1-1; no definite D call. CDR3 length: 17 residues. Germline CDR1 is SGHRS and CDR2 is YFSETQ. V lost 4 bases and J lost 4, with 23 bases in between. The CDR3 DNA reads as TGCGCCAGCAGCCCGTATCGTGGGTCCCAGTCGTTCACTGAAGCTTTCTTT. It specifies CASSPYRGSQSFTEAFF.

V and J are TRBV30 and TRBJ2-1; 10 bases line up with TRBD1. The junction had 3 bases not matched to a gene; V was cut back by 3 bases and J by 4 bases. This CDR3 comprises 14 residues. Germline CDR1 is GTSNPN and CDR2 is SVGIG (reference sequence). DNA for the CDR3: TGTGCCTGGAGGGACAGGGGGTTGTACAATGAGCAGTTCTTC. Its protein is CAWRDRGLYNEQFF.

This clonotype was observed many times. The gene calls are TRBV7-2 and TRBJ2-4; 10 nucleotides line up with TRBD1. CDR3 length: 15 amino acids. In germline, CDR1 is SGHTA, CDR2 FQGNSA. V lost 5 bases and J lost 6; bases outside the gene matches: 7. This chain's CDR3 is CASSRDRGRRNIQYF. The CDR3 DNA is TGTGCCAGCAGCCGGGACAGGGGAAGAAGAAACATTCAGTACTTC.

The chain recombines TRBV12-3 or TRBV12-4 with TRBJ2-5, with TRBD2 matching over 7 bases. The CDR3 covers 16 residues. The J segment lost 5 bases and the V segment lost 6 bases, leaving 15 bases of the junction unmatched. CDR3 DNA: TGTGCCAGCAGCGGAAGCGGGACCCTCCTGTGGGAGACCCAGTACTTC. Protein product: CASSGSGTLLWETQYF.

This clonotype has a count of ten or more. This chain links TRBV9 with TRBJ2-2, with D hard to call. Germline-derived CDR1 and CDR2 are SGDLS and YYNGEE. The CDR3 contains 11 residues. Between the trimmed V and J ends, which lost 3 bases and 6 bases, there was a span of 3 bases. This chain's CDR3 is CASSGAGELFF. CDR3 in DNA: TGTGCCAGCAGCGGAGCCGGGGAGCTGTTTTTT.

This clonotype came up a few times. The chain carries TRBV4-3 and TRBJ2-7; D remains unclear. Germline CDR1 reads LGHNA; CDR2 reads YSLEER. The CDR3 runs to 14 residues. V lost 1 base, J lost 0 bases, and 7 bases lay in between. As DNA, the CDR3 is TGCGCCAGCAGCCAAGCGGCGCACTCCTACGAGCAGTACTTC. It is translated as CASSQAAHSYEQYF.

This clonotype was seen repeatedly, ten times or more. The rearrangement uses TRBV7-2 and TRBJ1-1; unclear D gene. The CDR3 contains 14 residues. V lost 4 bases, J lost 5 bases, and 14 bases lay in between. CDR1 is SGHTA and CDR2 is FQGNSA in the germline V gene. The CDR3 is CASSSPVGRTEAFF. The CDR3 nucleotides are TGTGCCAGCAGCTCCCCCGTTGGGAGAACTGAAGCTTTCTTT.